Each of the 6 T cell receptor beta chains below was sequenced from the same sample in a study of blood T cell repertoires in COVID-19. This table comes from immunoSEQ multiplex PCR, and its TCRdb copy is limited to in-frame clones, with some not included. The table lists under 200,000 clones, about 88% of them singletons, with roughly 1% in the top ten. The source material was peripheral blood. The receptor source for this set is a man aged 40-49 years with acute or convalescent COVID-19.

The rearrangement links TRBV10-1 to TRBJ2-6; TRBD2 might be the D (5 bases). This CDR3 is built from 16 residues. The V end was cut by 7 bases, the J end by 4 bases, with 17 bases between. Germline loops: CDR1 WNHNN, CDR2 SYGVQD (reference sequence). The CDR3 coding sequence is TGCGCCAGCACCCACCACAAGGGAGCAGGGGCCAACGTCCTGACTTTC. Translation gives CASTHHKGAGANVLTF.

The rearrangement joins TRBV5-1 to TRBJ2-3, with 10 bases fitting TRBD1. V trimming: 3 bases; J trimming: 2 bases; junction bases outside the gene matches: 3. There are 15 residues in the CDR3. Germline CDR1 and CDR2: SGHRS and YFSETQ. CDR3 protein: CASSSTGGLTDTQYF. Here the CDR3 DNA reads TGCGCCAGCAGCTCGACAGGGGGCCTCACAGATACGCAGTATTTT. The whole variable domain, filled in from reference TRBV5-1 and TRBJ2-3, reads KAGVTQTPRYLIKTRGQQVTLSCSPISGHRSVSWYQQTPGQGLQFLFEYFSETQRNKGNFPGRFSGRQFSNSRSEMNVSTLELGDSALYLCASSSTGGLTDTQYFGPGTRLTVL.

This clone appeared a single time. The CDR3 DNA is TGTGCCAGCAGCGTGGGACTAGCGGGGGGGCGGGTCACAGATACGCAGTATTTT. Its protein is CASSVGLAGGRVTDTQYF. The chain links TRBV9 to TRBJ2-3, with 16 bases matching TRBD2. Trimming removed 2 bases from V and 2 bases from J; junction bases left unmatched: 5. CDR3 length equals 18 residues. Germline lookup yields CDR1 SGDLS and CDR2 YYNGEE.

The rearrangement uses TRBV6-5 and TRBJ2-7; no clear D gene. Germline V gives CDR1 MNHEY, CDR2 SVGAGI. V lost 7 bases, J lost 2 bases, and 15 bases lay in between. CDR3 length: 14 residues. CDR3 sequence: CASILTEFPYEQYF. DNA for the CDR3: TGTGCCAGCATTCTAACAGAGTTTCCCTACGAGCAGTACTTC.

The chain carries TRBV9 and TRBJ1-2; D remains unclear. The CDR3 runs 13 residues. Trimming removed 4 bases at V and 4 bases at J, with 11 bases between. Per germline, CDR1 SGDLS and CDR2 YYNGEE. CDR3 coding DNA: TGTGCCAGCAGCCCCCGTGACACCTATGGCTACACCTTC. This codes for CASSPRDTYGYTF. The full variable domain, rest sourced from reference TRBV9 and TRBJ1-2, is DSGVTQTPKHLITATGQRVTLRCSPRSGDLSVYWYQQSLDQGLQFLIQYYNGEERAKGNILERFSAQQFPDLHSELNLSSLELGDSALYFCASSPRDTYGYTFGSGTRLTVV.

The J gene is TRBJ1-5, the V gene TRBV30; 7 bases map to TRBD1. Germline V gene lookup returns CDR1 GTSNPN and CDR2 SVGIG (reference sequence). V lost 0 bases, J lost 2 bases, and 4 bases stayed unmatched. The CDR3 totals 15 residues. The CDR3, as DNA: TGTGCCTGGAGTGTTCGGACAGGCGGCAATCAGCCCCAGCATTTT. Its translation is CAWSVRTGGNQPQHF.